These T cell receptor beta chains were read from a single sample in a study of T cell responses to AZD1222 COVID-19 vaccine. Assay used: immunoSEQ multiplex PCR; TCRdb lists only in-frame clones, some missing. The data contain 80,000 to 100,000 clones, roughly 85% of them seen just once; the ten biggest clones take up approximately 6.8%. Sample: peripheral blood, taken on day 0 of AZD1222 vaccination. The receptor set was obtained from an adult in good health. Each CDR3 is given with its conserved first and last residue. D genes are given only for firm matches. Part of the rows lack a size; the others show once, few, many or a class for expanded clones.

TRBD2	TRBJ2-2	TRBV27	once	TGTGCCAGCAGCCGACTAGCGGGGGTCGGGGAGCTGTTTTTT	CASSRLAGVGELFF
.	TRBJ1-5	TRBV7-9	.	TGTGCCAGCAGCTTGGGGACATCCGGCAATCAGCCCCAGCATTTT	CASSLGTSGNQPQHF
.	TRBJ2-7	TRBV11-3	once	TGTGCCAGCCGTTCGCATGCGGCAACCAACGAGCAGTACTTC	CASRSHAATNEQYF
TRBD1	TRBJ2-1	TRBV30	.	TGTGCCCTCCGGACAGGAACCTACAATGAGCAGTTCTTC	CALRTGTYNEQFF
TRBD2	TRBJ2-3	TRBV10-3	.	TGTGCCATCACGGCTAGCGGGGGAGATACGCAGTATTTT	CAITASGGDTQYF
.	TRBJ1-1	TRBV12-3/TRBV12-4	.	TGTGCCAGCAGTCTCGGGACTGAAGCTTTCTTT	CASSLGTEAFF
TRBD2	TRBJ2-1	TRBV3-1/TRBV3-2	.	TGTGCCAGCAGCCAAGTGTCTAGCGGGGCAGACAATGAGCAGTTCTTC	CASSQVSSGADNEQFF
TRBD1	TRBJ2-7	TRBV24-1	.	TGTGCCACCAGTGCCGGGACAGCATCCTACGAGCAGTACTTC	CATSAGTASYEQYF
.	TRBJ2-2	TRBV7-2	once	TGTGCCAGCAGCTCCCGGACAAGCTGGACCGGGGAGCTGTTTTTT	CASSSRTSWTGELFF
TRBD1	TRBJ2-3	TRBV5-4	.	TGTGCCAGCAGCTTACAGGGGGCCACAGATACGCAGTATTTT	CASSLQGATDTQYF
.	TRBJ1-2	TRBV19	.	TGTGCCAGTACCACGTTTTCGGGGGCCCAAGGTGGCTACACCTTC	CASTTFSGAQGGYTF
.	TRBJ2-7	TRBV10-1	.	TGCGCCAGCAGTTCCCCGGGACTTCCAAACTACGAGCAGTACTTC	CASSSPGLPNYEQYF
.	TRBJ2-5	TRBV19	.	TGTGCCAGTAGGACCACGACAGACGAAAAGGAGACCCAGTACTTC	CASRTTTDEKETQYF
.	TRBJ1-2	TRBV7-9	few	TGTGCCAGCAGCTTATTGAGCTACACCTTC	CASSLLSYTF
.	TRBJ2-7	TRBV7-9	.	TGTGCCAGCAAAGCCGGGCCCTACGAGCAGTACTTC	CASKAGPYEQYF
.	TRBJ1-3	TRBV6-6	.	TGTGCCATGGCGGCAAACTCTGGAAACACCATATATTTT	CAMAANSGNTIYF
.	TRBJ2-1	TRBV27	few	TGTGCCAGCAGTTTAATGGGAACAGGGTTCCCCCTGGAGCAGTTCTTC	CASSLMGTGFPLEQFF
TRBD2	TRBJ2-2	TRBV7-2	.	TGTGCCAGCAGACGTACCGGGACTAGCCTCGACACCGGGGAGCTGTTTTTT	CASRRTGTSLDTGELFF
.	TRBJ1-1	TRBV28	.	TGTGCCAGCAGTCTTACGAAGACGCTAAACACTGAAGCTTTCTTT	CASSLTKTLNTEAFF
.	TRBJ2-5	TRBV30	.	TGTGCCTGGAGTGTACGGGGGAAAGAGACCCAGTACTTC	CAWSVRGKETQYF
.	TRBJ2-5	TRBV12-3/TRBV12-4	.	TGTGCCAGCCGAAGGACAGAACAAGAGACCCAGTACTTC	CASRRTEQETQYF
TRBD1	TRBJ2-7	TRBV7-9	.	TGTGCCAGCAGCTTATCGGCGACAGGGGGTTCCTACGAGCAGTACTTC	CASSLSATGGSYEQYF
TRBD1	TRBJ1-2	TRBV10-3	once	TGTGCCATCAGTCCCAGGACAGGCCTGGGGGGCTACACCTTC	CAISPRTGLGGYTF
.	TRBJ2-1	TRBV30	.	TGTGCCTGGAACCCCCAACTATCCTACAATGAGCAGTTCTTC	CAWNPQLSYNEQFF
TRBD1	TRBJ1-3	TRBV4-3	once	TGCGCCAGCAGCCAAGGGACAGGCTCTGGAAACACCATATATTTT	CASSQGTGSGNTIYF
TRBD1	TRBJ1-2	TRBV30	.	TGTGCCTGCCGGGACAGGGAGTTTGGCTACACCTTC	CACRDREFGYTF
.	TRBJ2-7	TRBV9	.	TGTGCCAGCAGCGTAGGAAATCACTACGAGCAGTACTTC	CASSVGNHYEQYF
.	TRBJ2-7	TRBV5-6	.	TGTGCCAGCAGCTTACAGCTTTATTCCTACGAGCAGTACTTC	CASSLQLYSYEQYF
TRBD2	TRBJ2-1	TRBV19	.	TGTGCCAGTGCCGGACGCGGGAGGGGGAATGAGCAGTTCTTC	CASAGRGRGNEQFF
.	TRBJ1-2	TRBV18	.	TGTGCCAGCTCACCCACAGGGTCTAGCTATGGCTACACCTTC	CASSPTGSSYGYTF
TRBD2	TRBJ2-1	TRBV27	.	TGTGCCACCCTGACTAGCTATGATGAGCAGTTCTTC	CATLTSYDEQFF
TRBD1	TRBJ2-1	TRBV5-6	.	TGTGCCAGCAGCTGGGCCCGGGACAGCAGTAATGAGCAGTTCTTC	CASSWARDSSNEQFF
.	TRBJ1-1	TRBV7-3	.	TGTGCCAGCAGCTCACCGGGGTCCCCGGAGGCTTTCTTT	CASSSPGSPEAFF
TRBD2	TRBJ2-7	TRBV9	once	TGTGCCAGCAGCTTCCTAGCGGGAGACTACGAGCAGTACTTC	CASSFLAGDYEQYF
TRBD1	TRBJ2-2	TRBV27	.	TGTGCCAGCAGTCCTATCGACAGGGTAATTTCCGGGGAGCTGTTTTTT	CASSPIDRVISGELFF
.	TRBJ1-1	TRBV6-1	.	TGTGCCAGCAGTGAAACAGGGTTATCGGAAGCTTTCTTT	CASSETGLSEAFF
.	TRBJ2-1	TRBV4-2	few	TGTGCCAGCAGCCCAGCTAGCATGATCAATGAGCAGTTCTTC	CASSPASMINEQFF
TRBD2	TRBJ2-1	TRBV11-3	few	TGTGCCAGCAGCTTGGGGAGGGGCTCAAATGAGCAGTTCTTC	CASSLGRGSNEQFF
.	TRBJ1-1	TRBV6-6	.	TGTGCCAGCAGTTCCGGCCCGGGAGGGACTGAAGCTTTCTTT	CASSSGPGGTEAFF
.	TRBJ2-7	TRBV6-5	.	TGTGCCAGCTCCTTAACTAGCCCCATTAACGAGCAGTACTTC	CASSLTSPINEQYF
.	TRBJ1-6	TRBV30	.	TGTGCCTGGAGTCGTCCTGGGGATTCACCCCTCCACTTT	CAWSRPGDSPLHF
TRBD1	TRBJ1-1	TRBV10-3	.	TGTGCCATCACCAAGGGACAGGCCACTGAAGCTTTCTTT	CAITKGQATEAFF
.	TRBJ1-1	TRBV18	.	TGTGCCAGCTCACCAGAAAGGATCCCTGAAGCTTTCTTT	CASSPERIPEAFF
.	TRBJ2-2	TRBV6-5	.	TGTGCCAGCAAACGCTCCACCCGGGAGCTGTTTTTT	CASKRSTRELFF
TRBD2	TRBJ2-5	TRBV7-2	.	TGTGCCAGCAGCCCCCGACGACTAGCGGGTCAAGAGACCCAGTACTTC	CASSPRRLAGQETQYF
.	TRBJ2-3	TRBV7-8	.	TGTGCCAGCAGCTTAAAGGGGATGGGGAAAGATACGCAGTATTTT	CASSLKGMGKDTQYF
.	TRBJ1-1	TRBV2	few	TGTGCCAGTGGGACGGACAGCCCCGAAGCTTTCTTT	CASGTDSPEAFF
.	TRBJ1-3	TRBV6-5	.	TGTGCCAGCAGTCTGGGACTCTCTGGAAACACCATATATTTT	CASSLGLSGNTIYF
.	TRBJ1-1	TRBV9	.	TGTGCCAGCAGCGTAGGTGGAACCACTGAAGCTTTCTTT	CASSVGGTTEAFF
.	TRBJ1-2	TRBV30	.	TGTGCCTGCCCCAGGGCCCTTGGGGGCTACACCTTC	CACPRALGGYTF
TRBD1	TRBJ2-5	TRBV10-3	once	TGTGCCATCAGTCCCGGACAGGGCTTGGGAGAGACCCAGTACTTC	CAISPGQGLGETQYF
.	TRBJ2-3	TRBV14	.	TGTGCCAGCAGCCAAGATCTAGGGGATACGCAGTATTTT	CASSQDLGDTQYF
TRBD2	TRBJ2-4	TRBV6-5	.	TGTGCCAGCAAGCGGGACGAAGCCAAAAACATTCAGTACTTC	CASKRDEAKNIQYF
TRBD1	TRBJ1-5	TRBV6-1	.	TGTGCCAGCAGTGACAGGGGGCACCAGCCCCAGCATTTT	CASSDRGHQPQHF
TRBD1	TRBJ1-2	TRBV5-4	.	TGTGCCAGCAGCTGGGGACAGGGGACCTATGGCTACACCTTC	CASSWGQGTYGYTF